The 21 T cell receptor beta chains listed next were all sequenced from one sample in a study of blood T cell repertoires in COVID-19. Data came from immunoSEQ multiplex PCR; TCRdb stores just in-frame clones and leaves some out. The sample has hundreds of thousands of clones; around 90% are singletons. The specimen was peripheral blood. These receptor sequences come from a man younger than 35 with active or convalescent COVID-19.

This chain joins TRBV5-1 and TRBJ1-1, with D possibly TRBD1 on 6 matching bases. CDR3 size: 14 residues. Germline assignment: CDR1 SGHRS and CDR2 YFSETQ. With 4 bases removed from V and 0 bases from J, the gap between germline ends came to 10 bases. Here the CDR3 reads CASSQGTLNTEAFF. The DNA for the CDR3 is TGCGCCAGCAGCCAGGGGACGTTGAACACTGAAGCTTTCTTT. Full variable domain (rest looked up from reference TRBV5-1 and TRBJ1-1): KAGVTQTPRYLIKTRGQQVTLSCSPISGHRSVSWYQQTPGQGLQFLFEYFSETQRNKGNFPGRFSGRQFSNSRSEMNVSTLELGDSALYLCASSQGTLNTEAFFGQGTRLTVV.

This sequence joins TRBV25-1 and TRBJ1-2, with D perhaps matching TRBD1 (6 bases). Trimming left V 2 bases short and J 5 bases short, with 18 bases between. The CDR3 sequence is 16 residues long. Germline CDR1 is MGHDK and CDR2 is SYGVNS. The CDR3: CASSELSEGVNYGYTF. The DNA of the CDR3 is TGTGCCAGCAGTGAACTTTCTGAGGGGGTGAATTATGGCTACACCTTC.

This clone was detected only a few times. This chain connects TRBV6-2 or TRBV6-3 to TRBJ1-1; 8 nucleotides match TRBD1. V shed 2 bases and J 5 bases; nucleotides not matched to a gene: 7. The CDR3 consists of 15 residues. Germline V lookup: CDR1 MNHEY, CDR2 SVGEGT. In DNA form, the CDR3 reads TGTGCCAGCAGTTACCCTAGGACAGGGCAGACTGAAGCTTTCTTT. Translated, it gives CASSYPRTGQTEAFF.

V and J are TRBV21-1 and TRBJ2-3; TRBD2, as called in the table, went unchecked against the DNA. TRBV21-1 counts as a pseudogene. This CDR3 spans 20 amino acids. DNA of the CDR3: TGTGCCAGCAGCAGTCGCTCGACTAGCGGGAGAACGGAGTGGACAGATACGCAGTATTTT. It codes for CASSSRSTSGRTEWTDTQYF.

This chain joins TRBV6-5 and TRBJ1-6; D possibly corresponds to TRBD1 (6 bases). Germline V gene data show CDR1 as MNHEY and CDR2 as SVGAGI. Trimming shortened V by 6 bases and J by 10 bases, and 10 bases separated the two germline ends. The CDR3 is 12 amino acids. Here the CDR3 DNA reads TGTGCCAGCAGCATAAGGGGGTCACCCCTCCACTTT. This codes for CASSIRGSPLHF.

This clone was picked up one time. This rearrangement joins TRBV10-2 to TRBJ1-6, with 8 nucleotides matching TRBD1. Germline lookup yields CDR1 WSHSY and CDR2 SAAADI. V was clipped by 6 bases and J by 7 bases; unmatched bases: 8. The CDR3 consists of 15 residues. CDR3 region: CASSGQGPANSPLHF. The DNA for the CDR3 is TGCGCCAGCAGCGGACAGGGCCCGGCGAATTCACCCCTCCACTTT.

The J gene is TRBJ2-7, the V gene TRBV6-2 or TRBV6-3, with 14 bases that match TRBD2. V lost 4 bases and J lost 1; bases outside the gene matches: 6. The length of the CDR3 is 17 residues. CDR1 is MNHEY, CDR2 SVGEGT, per germline. The CDR3 sequence: CASSSGLAGGPSYEQYF. CDR3 coding DNA: TGTGCCAGCAGTTCAGGACTAGCGGGGGGCCCTTCCTACGAGCAGTACTTC.

The chain uses TRBV14 and TRBJ2-3; D is perhaps TRBD2 (5 bases). CDR1 is SGHDN, CDR2 FVKESK, per germline. This CDR3 spans 16 amino acids. Trimming pared 1 base from V and 6 bases from J, leaving 17 bases between. In DNA, the CDR3 is TGTGCCAGCAGCCAAGCGGCTAGCTGGGTATCGGATACGCAGTATTTT. This codes for CASSQAASWVSDTQYF.

This rearrangement joins TRBV18 to TRBJ1-4; 10 nucleotides line up with TRBD1. The germline V gene has CDR1 KGHSH and CDR2 LQKENI. Trimming cost V 4 bases and J 3 bases; bases outside gene matches: 11. CDR3 length: 18 amino acids. This chain's CDR3 is CASSRTGTGVRANEKLFF. The CDR3 DNA is TGTGCCAGCTCACGTACCGGGACAGGGGTTCGGGCTAATGAAAAACTGTTTTTT.

The genes are TRBV19 and TRBJ1-2; 8 bases line up with TRBD1. The CDR3 is 17 residues long. Germline values: CDR1 LNHDA, CDR2 SQIVND (reference sequence). Unmatched junction bases numbered 16, after V lost 5 bases and J lost 5 bases. CDR3 sequence: CASSFLTPGGRKYGYTF. The CDR3 coding sequence is TGTGCCAGTAGTTTTCTTACTCCAGGGGGCCGGAAGTATGGCTACACCTTC.

The gene calls are TRBV21-1 and TRBJ1-6. TRBV21-1 is deemed a pseudogene. CDR3 size: 15 residues. CDR3 in amino acids: CASSKVAVSGSPLHF. DNA for the CDR3: TGTGCCAGCAGCAAAGTGGCGGTGAGCGGCTCACCCCTCCACTTT.

This rearrangement joins TRBV10-3 to TRBJ2-7, with D possibly TRBD1 on 5 matching bases. Trimming took off 4 bases at V and 2 bases at J, with 30 bases between the two ends. Germline V gene sequence: CDR1 ENHRY, CDR2 SYGVKD. This CDR3 contains 20 residues. The DNA for the CDR3 is TGTGCCATCAGTGTCTCGATAACCGCTTCCGGTGACCAGGGCACCTACGAGCAGTACTTC. This encodes CAISVSITASGDQGTYEQYF.

The genes are TRBV11-2 and TRBJ1-4, with D unclear. Deletions cut 5 bases from V and 3 bases from J, with 16 bases between. Germline CDR1 is SGHAT and CDR2 is FQNNGV. This CDR3 is 16 amino acids long. The DNA of the CDR3 is TGTGCCAGCAGCCCCGGCCGCCAGGCAGCTAATGAAAAACTGTTTTTT. Translation gives CASSPGRQAANEKLFF. The full variable domain, completed using reference TRBV11-2 and TRBJ1-4, is EAGVAQSPRYKIIEKRQSVAFWCNPISGHATLYWYQQILGQGPKLLIQFQNNGVVDDSQLPKDRFSAERLKGVDSTLKIQPAKLEDSAVYLCASSPGRQAANEKLFFGSGTQLSVL.

The chain couples TRBV9 to TRBJ2-1; 8 bases are a match to TRBD2. CDR1 SGDLS and CDR2 YYNGEE come from the germline V gene. This CDR3 spans 16 amino acids. Losses at the gene ends were 0 bases for V and 6 bases for J; bases not matched to a gene: 8. In nucleotides, the CDR3 is TGTGCCAGCAGCGTAGGGGGCGGGAGGACGGCCAATGAGCAGTTCTTC. Amino acids: CASSVGGGRTANEQFF.

The CDR3 sequence is CASTKLGTSPNTEAFF. In nucleotides, the CDR3 is TGTGCCAGCACCAAATTGGGGACTTCTCCGAACACTGAAGCTTTCTTT. The chain employs TRBV7-9 and TRBJ1-1, with a possible D match to TRBD1 (5 bases). CDR3 length equals 16 residues. The V gene's germline CDR1 is SEHNR and CDR2 FQNEAQ (reference sequence). The germline V and J ends were trimmed by 7 bases and 1 base, with 19 bases remaining between them.

The CDR3 region has the DNA TGCGCCAGCAGCTTAATGCAGGGGGGAGACGGGGAGCTGTTTTTT. Translation: CASSLMQGGDGELFF. V gene TRBV5-1 combines with J gene TRBJ2-2, with D possibly TRBD1 on 7 matching bases. V lost 2 bases, J lost 7 bases, and 15 bases lay in between. CDR3 length: 15 residues. Germline V CDR1 and CDR2: SGHRS, YFSETQ. The entire variable domain, with the rest obtained from reference TRBV5-1 and TRBJ2-2, is as follows: KAGVTQTPRYLIKTRGQQVTLSCSPISGHRSVSWYQQTPGQGLQFLFEYFSETQRNKGNFPGRFSGRQFSNSRSEMNVSTLELGDSALYLCASSLMQGGDGELFFGEGSRLTVL.

The V gene is TRBV5-6, the J gene TRBJ2-7; D is ambiguous. This CDR3 comprises 11 residues. Germline CDR1 and CDR2: SGHDT and YYEEEE. V lost 3 bases and J 3 bases, leaving 4 bases between the germline ends. CDR3 residues: CASSSVYEQYF. Written as DNA, the CDR3 is TGTGCCAGCAGCTCGGTCTACGAGCAGTACTTC.

The rearrangement joins TRBV4-1 to TRBJ2-3; 11 nucleotides match TRBD2. The germline V gene encodes CDR1 MGHRA and CDR2 YSYEKL. The junction had 20 bases not matched to a gene; V was cut back by 4 bases and J by 2 bases. The CDR3 loop spans 21 amino acids. CDR3 sequence reads: CASSLHGLAGGSEYLTDTQYF. CDR3 DNA sequence: TGCGCCAGCAGCCTACATGGACTAGCGGGCGGAAGCGAGTACCTCACAGATACGCAGTATTTT.

The J gene is TRBJ2-3, the V gene TRBV6-5; the D gene is possibly TRBD2 (5 bases). V lost 5 bases, J lost 2 bases, and 14 bases lay in between. The CDR3 contains 15 residues. Germline assignment: CDR1 MNHEY and CDR2 SVGAGI. CDR3 sequence (DNA): TGTGCCAGCAGTCCCCGCTGGCGGGTCACAGATACGCAGTATTTT. Protein sequence: CASSPRWRVTDTQYF.

The V gene is TRBV9, the J gene TRBJ1-5; a possible D gene is TRBD1 (5 bases). The CDR3 runs 15 residues. V lost 4 bases and J lost 2, with 13 bases in between. CDR1 and CDR2 (germline): SGDLS, YYNGEE. The CDR3: CASSRGVVGNQPQHF. CDR3 DNA: TGTGCCAGCAGCAGGGGCGTCGTGGGCAATCAGCCCCAGCATTTT.

The rearrangement joins TRBV4-1 to TRBJ1-2, with 7 bases that match TRBD1. This CDR3 contains 16 residues. The germline gives CDR1 MGHRA, CDR2 YSYEKL. V trimming: 0 bases; J trimming: 4 bases; junction bases outside the gene matches: 8. CDR3 protein: CASSQDYRGNSYGYTF. The CDR3 DNA reads TGCGCCAGCAGCCAAGACTACAGGGGAAACTCCTATGGCTACACCTTC.